This T cell receptor beta chain was captured by sequencing in a study of blood T cell repertoires in COVID-19. Looking at the study overall: Samples came from the United States, Italy and Spain, spanning acute and convalescent COVID-19. T cells, B-cell-depleted T cells, or PBMCs supplied cDNA or gDNA.

Original processing notes: Using reference gene primer amplification, nucleated cell counts were estimated. The table came from immunoSEQ multiplex PCR; TCRdb's copy has only in-frame clones and leaves some out. D and trimming come from the DNA, and the V and J calls and clone size come from that table. This table holds 90,000 to 100,000 clones, about 80% found once. The sequenced material came from peripheral blood. The TCR comes from a man aged 70-80 years with acute or convalescent COVID-19.

CDR3 sequence: CASSAGTVPGEGTEAFF. As DNA, the CDR3 is TGTGCCAGCAGCGCCGGGACAGTCCCTGGTGAAGGCACTGAAGCTTTCTTT. V usage is TRBV2 and J usage is TRBJ1-1, with 7 positions matching TRBD1. CDR1 is SNHLY and CDR2 is FYNNEI in the germline V gene. The trim removed 6 bases at V and 4 bases at J, leaving 17 bases unmatched. The CDR3 length is 17 residues.